The 20 T cell receptor beta chains presented below share a single source sample, sequenced in a study of T cells in Graves' hyperthyroidism and ophthalmopathy. Authors of the study amplified TCR beta CDR3 regions from RNA transcripts. The TCR CDR3 was amplified in a first-round RT-PCR using the HTBI primer set. TCRdb re-called the multiplex PCR reads through MiXCR, storing one row per CDR3 protein. The sample lists fewer than 500,000 distinct CDR3 sequences; approximately 12% were seen once. The sample was blood. The source of these receptors is a man aged 25-45 years with Graves' hyperthyroidism that later progressed to Graves' ophthalmopathy.

This clonotype was recorded many times. The rearrangement joins TRBV12-3 or TRBV12-4 to TRBJ1-5; TRBD1 might be the D (5 bases). The CDR3 loop spans 13 amino acids. V gave up 6 bases and J gave up 5 bases, with 11 bases separating them. CDR3 sequence reads: CASSRQLYQPQHF. CDR3 in DNA: TGTGCCAGCAGCCGACAGCTCTATCAGCCCCAGCATTTT.

The chain uses TRBV12-3 or TRBV12-4 and TRBJ2-6; the D gene is possibly TRBD1 (5 bases). V was trimmed by 1 base and J by 4 bases, leaving 8 bases between them. The CDR3 is 15 residues long. CDR3 sequence (DNA): TGTGCCAGCAGTTTAGGCCGGACAGGGGCCAACGTCCTGACTTTC. Protein sequence: CASSLGRTGANVLTF.

This clonotype showed up many times. The V and J genes are TRBV12-3 or TRBV12-4 and TRBJ1-2; no firm D call. The CDR3 is made up of 13 amino acids. Trimming pared 3 bases from V and 6 bases from J, leaving 11 bases between. The CDR3 sequence: CASSFRGSDGYTF. DNA for the CDR3: TGTGCCAGCAGTTTTCGAGGTTCGGATGGCTACACCTTC.

The V call is TRBV7-8, the J call TRBJ1-1; D is undetermined. Germline assignment: CDR1 SGHVS and CDR2 FQNEAQ. V was shortened by 0 bases and J by 1 base, with 6 bases between the two germline ends. This CDR3 is built from 14 residues. The CDR3 DNA reads TGTGCCAGCAGCTTAGCAAGCTCGAACACTGAAGCTTTCTTT. This encodes CASSLASSNTEAFF. The full variable domain, with the rest looked up from reference TRBV7-8 and TRBJ1-1, is GAGVSQSPRYKVAKRGQDVALRCDPISGHVSLFWYQQALGQGPEFLTYFQNEAQLDKSGLPSDRFFAERPEGSVSTLKIQRTQQEDSAVYLCASSLASSNTEAFFGQGTRLTVV.

The chain is built from TRBV15 and TRBJ1-1, with D tentatively TRBD1 (6 bases). There are 15 residues in the CDR3. The germline V gene encodes CDR1 LNHNV and CDR2 YYDKDF (reference sequence). Trimming pared 5 bases from V and 4 bases from J, leaving 17 bases between. The CDR3 reads CATSGRGGAVTEAFF. The CDR3 DNA sequence: TGTGCCACCAGCGGCCGGGGGGGGGCGGTCACTGAAGCTTTCTTT.

This clonotype was detected many times. The gene calls are TRBV15 and TRBJ2-7; D remains unclear. The V end was cut by 1 base, the J end by 0 bases, with 10 bases between. CDR3 size: 15 residues. CDR1 is LNHNV and CDR2 is YYDKDF in the germline V gene (reference sequence). This CDR3 reads CATSRGWDSSYEQYF. CDR3 nucleotide sequence: TGTGCCACCAGCAGAGGTTGGGATAGCTCCTACGAGCAGTACTTC.

This clonotype has a count of ten or more. The chain combines TRBV5-6 with TRBJ1-2, with D uncertain. The ends were cut back, 4 bases at V and 2 bases at J, with 9 bases in the middle. Germline CDR1 and CDR2: SGHDT and YYEEEE. The CDR3 consists of 13 residues. The CDR3: CASSAQTNYGYTF. The DNA of the CDR3 is TGTGCCAGCAGCGCGCAAACAAACTATGGCTACACCTTC.

There are a few counts of this clonotype. The chain couples TRBV6-1 to TRBJ1-2; maybe TRBD1 (5 bases). This CDR3 has 12 amino acids. Trimming pared 5 bases from V and 5 bases from J, leaving 9 bases between. CDR1 and CDR2 (germline): MNHNS, SASEGT. DNA of the CDR3: TGTGCCAGCAGTAACGGGGGGTATGGCTACACCTTC. Translated: CASSNGGYGYTF.

This clonotype was seen repeatedly, ten times or more. The rearrangement links TRBV28 to TRBJ1-5; a possible D gene is TRBD1 (5 bases). Germline values: CDR1 MDHEN, CDR2 SYDVKM. V dropped 7 bases and J dropped 2 bases, with 15 bases sitting between them. The CDR3 loop spans 15 amino acids. CDR3 sequence: CASTIALGGNQPQHF. CDR3 nucleotide sequence: TGTGCCAGCACCATTGCGCTGGGGGGCAATCAGCCCCAGCATTTT.

V usage is TRBV4-2 and J usage is TRBJ1-1, with D unresolved. The CDR3 spans 16 residues. The germline V gene has CDR1 LGHNA and CDR2 YNFKEQ. Between the trimmed V and J ends, which lost 0 bases and 1 base, there was a span of 12 bases. The CDR3 spells CASSQDVRAGNTEAFF. In DNA, the CDR3 is TGTGCCAGCAGCCAAGATGTTAGGGCCGGGAACACTGAAGCTTTCTTT.

This clonotype was seen at least ten times. The V gene is TRBV20-1, the J gene TRBJ2-1; 7 bases are shared with TRBD2. Trimming at V came to 3 bases and at J to 3 bases, leaving 8 bases not matched to a gene. The CDR3 is 15 residues long. Germline V gene sequence: CDR1 DFQATT, CDR2 SNEGSKA (reference sequence). Written as DNA, the CDR3 is TGCAGTGCTAGCCGTACCCCGGGAGGCTACAATGAGCAGTTCTTC. Its protein is CSASRTPGGYNEQFF.

This clonotype was counted between two and nine times. One end of the junction fails to match germline, which may point to a read error. This chain uses TRBV6-1 with TRBJ2-3; D might be TRBD2 (6 bases). Germline V lookup: CDR1 MNHNS, CDR2 SASEGT. This CDR3 has 14 residues. In DNA form, the CDR3 reads TGTGCCAGCAAGAAGGGAGGACTCACAGATTCGCAGTATTTT. It encodes CASKKGGLTDSQYF.

This clonotype came up many times. The chain couples TRBV6-5 to TRBJ1-3, with a weak D call TRBD1 (5 bases). Germline V gene sequence: CDR1 MNHEY, CDR2 SVGAGI. Trimming left V 2 bases short and J 4 bases short, with 12 bases between. This CDR3 has 15 residues. The CDR3 DNA sequence: TGTGCCAGCAGTTACCCGGGGGTTCTCGGAAACACCATATATTTT. Its translation is CASSYPGVLGNTIYF.

This clonotype has ten or more counts. The chain has TRBV6-1 and TRBJ2-7; D is possibly TRBD2 (6 bases). CDR1 is MNHNS, CDR2 SASEGT, per germline. V was shortened by 3 bases and J by 4 bases, with 19 bases between the two germline ends. The CDR3 is 16 amino acids. CDR3 DNA: TGTGCCAGCAGTGAGGACCCCCTGGCGGGGTGGTACGAGCAGTACTTC. This codes for CASSEDPLAGWYEQYF.

This clonotype was counted ten times or more. This CDR3 is CASSVSGVNNEQFF. Written as DNA, the CDR3 is TGTGCCAGCAGCGTTAGCGGGGTGAACAATGAGCAGTTCTTC. This sequence joins TRBV28 and TRBJ2-1; 8 bases are shared with TRBD2. This CDR3 has 14 amino acids. V lost 6 bases, J lost 5 bases, and 6 bases stayed unmatched. Per germline, CDR1 MDHEN and CDR2 SYDVKM. Based on the CDR3 plus reference TRBV28 and TRBJ2-1, the full variable domain is DVKVTQSSRYLVKRTGEKVFLECVQDMDHENMFWYRQDPGLGLRLIYFSYDVKMKEKGDIPEGYSVSREKKERFSLILESASTNQTSMYLCASSVSGVNNEQFFGPGTRLTVL.

There are a few counts of this clonotype. The chain is built from TRBV6-1 and TRBJ1-1; 10 bases are shared with TRBD1. The CDR3 spans 16 residues. Germline CDR1 and CDR2: MNHNS and SASEGT. V lost 5 bases, J lost 4 bases, and 10 bases stayed unmatched. CDR3 protein: CASSSYGQGVTTEAFF. The CDR3 nucleotides are TGTGCCAGCAGTTCCTATGGACAGGGGGTTACCACTGAAGCTTTCTTT.

The rearrangement uses TRBV7-9 and TRBJ1-1; D unclear. Germline assignment: CDR1 SEHNR and CDR2 FQNEAQ (reference sequence). Trimming stripped 1 base from V and 5 bases from J, with 23 bases between. This CDR3 comprises 18 residues. DNA for the CDR3: TGTGCCAGCAGCTTAGTTATCGCGGTTTCCTCCTGGCGGACTGAAGCTTTCTTT. Protein product: CASSLVIAVSSWRTEAFF.

This clonotype was counted a few times. This rearrangement joins TRBV9 to TRBJ2-3; D uncertain. Trimming cost V 4 bases and J 6 bases, with 21 bases left between them. There are 16 residues in the CDR3. Germline V CDR1 and CDR2: SGDLS, YYNGEE. CDR3 protein: CASSPPRTARVDTQYF. The CDR3 nucleotides read TGTGCCAGCAGCCCCCCTCGGACCGCACGGGTGGATACGCAGTATTTT. The complete variable domain, with remaining parts taken from reference TRBV9 and TRBJ2-3, reads DSGVTQTPKHLITATGQRVTLRCSPRSGDLSVYWYQQSLDQGLQFLIQYYNGEERAKGNILERFSAQQFPDLHSELNLSSLELGDSALYFCASSPPRTARVDTQYFGPGTRLTVL.

This clonotype showed up many times. The chain links TRBV12-3 or TRBV12-4 to TRBJ1-1, with no clear D. Trimming stripped 6 bases from V and 3 bases from J, with 11 bases between. The CDR3 spans 13 residues. CDR3 amino acids: CASSPRTDTEAFF. The DNA of the CDR3 is TGTGCCAGCAGCCCCCGGACGGACACTGAAGCTTTCTTT.

This clonotype occurred a few times. V and J are TRBV3-1 and TRBJ2-2; D is unclear. Trimming pared 6 bases from V and 4 bases from J, leaving 12 bases between. The length of the CDR3 is 14 residues. Germline V lookup: CDR1 LGHDT, CDR2 YNNKEL (reference sequence). For the CDR3, the DNA is TGTGCCAGCAGACCTCAGATTTCCACCGGGGAGCTGTTTTTT. Translating gives CASRPQISTGELFF.